The 20 T cell receptor beta chains given below trace back to one sample, sequenced in a study of T cells in Graves' hyperthyroidism and ophthalmopathy (dated by TCRdb to between 2017 and 2020). Library preparation was by multiplex PCR. Sequenced on an Illumina HiSeq 2000. The TCR beta CDR3 regions were amplified from the RNA transcripts. A first-round RT-PCR of the TCR CDR3 used the HTBI primer set with the Qiagen OneStep RT-PCR kit. TCRdb's own reprocessing of the public reads used fastp at Q25 and MiXCR and kept productive beta chains. Each CDR3 protein appears once, grouped with its most common genes and DNA. This sample gives under 350,000 distinct CDR3 sequences in total; 21% of them show up just once. The ten largest make up under 55% of the sample. Material: blood. The source is a woman between 45 and 60 years old with Graves' hyperthyroidism.

This clonotype was counted at least ten times. The rearrangement links TRBV5-1 to TRBJ2-1, with TRBD1 identical over 9 bases. The CDR3 is 14 amino acids. V lost 6 bases and J lost 7; bases outside the gene matches: 8. The V gene's germline CDR1 is SGHRS and CDR2 YFSETQ. CDR3 amino acids: CASISGQGRNEQFF. DNA of the CDR3: TGCGCCAGCATTTCGGGACAGGGTAGGAATGAGCAGTTCTTC.

This clonotype was recorded at least ten times. The V and J genes are TRBV7-8 and TRBJ2-7; D is tentatively TRBD1 or TRBD2 (5 bases each). Deletions cut 2 bases from V and 0 bases from J, with 11 bases between. Germline loops: CDR1 SGHVS, CDR2 FQNEAQ. This CDR3 is 15 amino acids long. As DNA, the CDR3 is TGTGCCAGCAGCTTATTGGCAGGGACCTCCTACGAGCAGTACTTC. Protein sequence: CASSLLAGTSYEQYF. Looking up the rest from reference TRBV7-8 and TRBJ2-7 gives the full variable domain: GAGVSQSPRYKVAKRGQDVALRCDPISGHVSLFWYQQALGQGPEFLTYFQNEAQLDKSGLPSDRFFAERPEGSVSTLKIQRTQQEDSAVYLCASSLLAGTSYEQYFGPGTRLTVT.

This clonotype was observed a handful of times. The J gene is TRBJ1-1, the V gene TRBV10-2; possible D gene TRBD1, 6 bases. There are 15 residues in the CDR3. Germline V gene sequence: CDR1 WSHSY, CDR2 SAAADI. Trimming removed 0 bases from V and 6 bases from J, with 14 bases in between. Here the CDR3 reads CASSESPGVVAEAFF. Here the CDR3 DNA reads TGCGCCAGCAGTGAGTCACCAGGGGTTGTCGCTGAAGCTTTCTTT.

The chain uses TRBV5-1 and TRBJ2-7; the D gene could be TRBD1 or TRBD2 (5 bases each). This CDR3 contains 14 residues. V lost 3 bases and J lost 1, with 11 bases in between. Per the germline V gene, CDR1 is SGHRS and CDR2 is YFSETQ. The CDR3 is CASSWDGRSYEQYF. In DNA, the CDR3 is TGCGCCAGCAGCTGGGACGGGCGGTCCTACGAGCAGTACTTC.

This clonotype was observed many times. The gene calls are TRBV29-1 and TRBJ2-5; no firm D call. The CDR3 runs to 10 residues. The germline V and J ends were trimmed by 4 bases and 8 bases, with 8 bases remaining between them. Germline V gene lookup returns CDR1 SQVTM and CDR2 ANQGSEA. This CDR3 reads CSVGPDTQYF. CDR3 sequence (DNA): TGCAGCGTTGGGCCAGACACCCAGTACTTC.

V usage is TRBV3-1 and J usage is TRBJ2-1, with 7 bases identical to TRBD1. V was clipped by 1 base and J by 10 bases; unmatched bases: 4. Germline V lookup: CDR1 LGHDT, CDR2 YNNKEL (reference sequence). This CDR3 comprises 13 residues. The DNA for the CDR3 is TGTGCCAGCAGCCAAGGAGGGGGCAGAGAGCAGTTCTTC. This sequence encodes CASSQGGGREQFF.

The rearrangement joins TRBV5-1 to TRBJ2-5; TRBD1 might be the D (5 bases). Germline lookup yields CDR1 SGHRS and CDR2 YFSETQ. With 6 bases removed from V and 0 bases from J, the gap between germline ends came to 12 bases. The CDR3 is 14 residues long. CDR3 in DNA: TGCGCCAGCAAGACAGAACTGTACCAAGAGACCCAGTACTTC. The encoded protein is CASKTELYQETQYF.

This clonotype has just a few counts. V is TRBV27 and J is TRBJ1-2, with 7 bases aligning to TRBD1. After removal of 4 bases from V and 2 bases from J, the junction contained 4 bases not matched to a gene. This CDR3 has 14 amino acids. Germline CDR1 MNHEY, CDR2 SMNVEV (reference sequence). The CDR3 region is CASSSDRFNYGYTF. The CDR3, as DNA: TGTGCCAGCAGTTCGGACAGGTTCAACTATGGCTACACCTTC.

The chain couples TRBV28 to TRBJ1-1; D possibly corresponds to TRBD1 (5 bases). CDR3 length: 16 amino acids. Germline V CDR1 and CDR2: MDHEN, SYDVKM. The V end lost 6 bases, the J end lost 1 base, and 18 bases lay between the germline ends. The CDR3 coding sequence is TGTGCCAGCAGACGCCATGGGGGACGGAGGAACACTGAAGCTTTCTTT. It is translated as CASRRHGGRRNTEAFF.

There are many counts of this clonotype. The chain links TRBV12-3 or TRBV12-4 to TRBJ1-2, with 10 positions matching TRBD1. The CDR3 is made up of 13 amino acids. Trimming removed 5 bases from V and 7 bases from J; junction bases left unmatched: 4. In DNA, the CDR3 is TGTGCCAGCAGTAGGGGGACAGGGGCTGGCTACACCTTC. Protein sequence: CASSRGTGAGYTF.

V usage is TRBV15 and J usage is TRBJ2-6, with 8 bases identical to TRBD1. V shed 3 bases, J shed 1 base, and the junction held 11 bases outside the gene matches. The CDR3 is 19 residues long. Germline V CDR1 and CDR2: LNHNV, YYDKDF (reference sequence). The CDR3 loop is CATSSSRQGPLSGANVLTF. The DNA for the CDR3 is TGTGCCACCAGCAGTTCTAGACAGGGGCCTCTTTCTGGGGCCAACGTCCTGACTTTC.

This clonotype has a handful of counts. The V and J genes are TRBV11-1 and TRBJ1-6; 7 nucleotides line up with TRBD1. This CDR3 spans 14 amino acids. The germline CDR1 and CDR2 sequences are SGHAT and FQDESV (reference sequence). With 6 bases clipped from V and 7 bases from J, the junction kept 6 bases outside the gene matches. The CDR3: CASSYRGLNSPLHF. DNA of the CDR3: TGTGCCAGCAGTTACAGGGGTCTAAATTCACCCCTCCACTTT.

The chain couples TRBV2 to TRBJ2-2, with TRBD1 matching over 8 bases. From germline, CDR1 is SNHLY and CDR2 FYNNEI. CDR3 size: 15 residues. The trim removed 7 bases at V and 2 bases at J, leaving 6 bases unmatched. This CDR3 is CASTSTGENTGELFF. As DNA, the CDR3 is TGTGCCAGCACCTCGACAGGGGAAAACACCGGGGAGCTGTTTTTT. The full variable domain, completed using reference TRBV2 and TRBJ2-2, is EPEVTQTPSHQVTQMGQEVILRCVPISNHLYFYWYRQILGQKVEFLVSFYNNEISEKSEIFDDQFSVERPDGSNFTLKIRSTKLEDSAMYFCASTSTGENTGELFFGEGSRLTVL.

Only a few counts were recorded for this clonotype. A much larger clone sits a single nucleotide away, making a read error possible. This is likely a read error, given that the CDR3 carries no conserved phenylalanine or tryptophan at its end. The rearrangement links TRBV24-1 to TRBJ2-5, with 13 bases that match TRBD2. This CDR3 has 15 residues. The germline V gene encodes CDR1 KGHDR and CDR2 SFDVKD. V shed 4 bases and J 5 bases; nucleotides not matched to a gene: 3. CDR3 coding DNA: TGTGCCACCAGTGAAGCACTAGCGGGAGGGGAGACCCAGTACCTC. It translates to CATSEALAGGETQYL.

This clonotype occurred many times. V usage is TRBV7-3 and J usage is TRBJ2-1; 11 nucleotides match TRBD2. V lost 5 bases to trimming and J lost 6 bases; unmatched junction nucleotides: 6. The CDR3 spans 15 residues. CDR1 SGHTA and CDR2 FQGTGA come from the germline V gene. The CDR3 region has the DNA TGTGCCAGCAGCGCTACCGGGACTAGCGGCAATGAGCAGTTCTTC. Translation gives CASSATGTSGNEQFF.

The V and J genes are TRBV27 and TRBJ1-2, with 8 bases matching TRBD1. This CDR3 region has 16 residues. V shed 3 bases and J 8 bases; nucleotides not matched to a gene: 14. Germline V lookup: CDR1 MNHEY, CDR2 SMNVEV (reference sequence). CDR3 sequence: CASSFGTGGSLGGYTF. The CDR3, as DNA: TGTGCCAGCAGTTTCGGGACAGGAGGATCCCTAGGCGGCTACACCTTC.

This clonotype was seen more than once but under ten times. The chain employs TRBV28 and TRBJ2-5; 11 positions match TRBD1. CDR3 size: 15 residues. Unmatched junction bases numbered 10, after V lost 8 bases and J lost 5 bases. Per the germline V gene, CDR1 is MDHEN and CDR2 is SYDVKM. CDR3 nucleotide sequence: TGTGCCAGCGACCAAGGGACAGGGGGAGGGGAGACCCAGTACTTC. Protein: CASDQGTGGGETQYF.

At least ten counts were recorded for this clonotype. The genes are TRBV28 and TRBJ2-3; TRBD2 might be the D (6 bases). Per the germline V gene, CDR1 is MDHEN and CDR2 is SYDVKM. This CDR3 comprises 15 residues. The V gene lost 5 bases and the J gene lost 1 base, with 13 bases spanning the gap. Written as DNA, the CDR3 is TGTGCCAGCAGTCCAGGAGGGCCCGGCACAGATACGCAGTATTTT. This sequence encodes CASSPGGPGTDTQYF.

This clonotype occurred many times. The chain couples TRBV2 to TRBJ2-7, with 7 nucleotides matching TRBD1. This CDR3 comprises 14 residues. Per germline, CDR1 SNHLY and CDR2 FYNNEI. The V and J ends lost 6 bases and 2 bases, in that order; junction bases with no gene match: 7. CDR3 in DNA: TGTGCCAGCAGCCCGACAGGGTACACCTACGAGCAGTACTTC. Translation: CASSPTGYTYEQYF.

Many counts were recorded for this clonotype. J is TRBJ2-2 and V is TRBV27; tentatively, D is TRBD1 (6 bases). The V end lost 0 bases, the J end lost 4 bases, and 9 bases lay between the germline ends. The CDR3 sequence is 15 residues long. Looked up from germline, CDR1 is MNHEY and CDR2 is SMNVEV (reference sequence). CDR3 sequence (DNA): TGTGCCAGCAGTTTATCGAGGGGGATCACCGGGGAGCTGTTTTTT. Translating gives CASSLSRGITGELFF.